Here is one T cell receptor beta chain with its context. It has no known antigen specificity. No per-base quality is available; no much larger clone lies one base away. All of the isolated RNA was reverse transcribed with the High Capacity cDNA Reverse Transcription Kit, so expressed TCRB transcripts were sequenced. Deep immunoSEQ sequencing was applied to naive, central memory and regulatory T cell samples, giving an average of about 3.57 million total reads per sample. Sorted cells were lysed in RLT buffer, and RNA was extracted using DNase-treated RNeasy Micro or Mini kits according to cell number. Each cell subset was processed separately to prevent cross-contamination, with patient and healthy donor samples processed together. The immunoSEQ multiplex PCR was used to amplify TCRB sequences from cDNA, yielding 87-bp fragments that span the CDR3 region. Sequencing of the amplicons was done on the Illumina HiSeq platform. The original methods were these. Synthetic template baselines were used to correct PCR bias computationally, reads within Hamming distance 2 were collapsed together, and singletons that could not be merged were discarded. Reads were aligned against IMGT so that V, D and J genes, CDR3 length and insertions or deletions at six rearrangement sites could be assigned. Within each subset, clonotype counts were normalized to sorted cell number, and only after that were true diversity and Gini coefficients computed with the tcR R package. The overlap coefficient, calculated on TCRB nucleotide sequences, was used to measure repertoire sharing. TCRdb's version of the immuneACCESS table is confined to in-frame rearrangements and falls short of the full clone set. An unresolved V gene accounts for under half of the shortfall where checked; the remainder is of unknown origin. V, J and clone size reflect that table, while D and trimming were determined from the DNA. The sample table holds 150,000 to 190,000 clones, of which 10% were seen once. In total, the top ten clones hold 0.5% of the sample.

The CDR3 covers 12 residues, taking in both the cysteine and the phenylalanine. Of the read, only the CDR3 DNA is kept; its 36 bases are in frame from base 1. V is pruned by 7 bases and J by 4 bases, leaving 3 bases of the junction without a gene match. CDR1 and CDR2 are read off the germline V gene (reference sequence) as SGHNT and YYREEE. The sample comes from a study of beta chain features in type 1 diabetes (dated by TCRdb to the late 2010s). About the investigation overall: No differences in mean age, gender distribution, total cell number or subset yield were found between patients and healthy donors. Naive and central memory subsets were obtained from all 30 or so donors, but regulatory and stem cell-like memory subsets were isolated from only 8 patients and about eight healthy donors. A total of about 100,000,000 sorted cells were examined across all samples, and RNA yield correlated strongly with the number of cells per subset. The study compared the TCRB repertoires of sorted circulating CD4+ T cell subsets in recently diagnosed type 1 diabetes patients with those in matched healthy donors. Findings and caveats that apply to the study as a whole: Naive, central memory and regulatory TCRB repertoires appeared to be more alike among patients than among healthy donors. Type 1 diabetes patients showed a moderate but significant shortening of TCRB CDR3 length in all four CD4+ subsets. PCR might favor shorter templates, but patient and control samples were amplified and corrected together, so any skew would affect both groups equally. Because the HLA sub-analyses included only small numbers of individuals, any influence of HLA type on TCRB rearrangement was left unresolved. Patients with type 1 diabetes made fewer insertions and deleted more nucleotides at VDJ recombination sites, implying thymic rearrangement abnormalities. Because cDNA was sequenced instead of genomic DNA, highly expressing activated cells could be over-represented, though the groups showed no difference in activation or CD3 levels.

From each donor, a single peripheral blood sample of approximately 110 mL on average was drawn into heparinised tubes. A BD FACSAria II and a panel including CD45RO, CCR7, CD25, CD127, CD95 and CD27 were used to sort naive, central memory, regulatory and stem cell-like memory CD4+ T cells. Every sorted population had a purity above 98%. PBMCs were isolated immediately by Lymphoprep density gradient centrifugation and stained directly without culture. To minimize batch effects, samples were stained and sorted in pairs, one healthy donor with one patient per experiment. The clonotype originates from a man aged 25-45 years with type 1 diabetes. The rearranged chain carries TRBV5-4 and TRBJ2-5; 8 bases in the middle match TRBD1. The sequenced material came from central memory CD4+ T cells from blood. CDR3 protein: CASATGGETQYF. The DNA sequence is given as TGTGCCAGCGCAACAGGGGGAGAGACCCAGTACTTC.